The 2 T cell receptor beta chains presented below share a single source sample, sequenced in a study of identical twins. TCRdb recomputed calls from the 5' RACE reads with MiXCR, one row per CDR3 protein. The sample lists roughly 1,500,000 distinct CDR3 sequences, about 32% seen once, with around 0.3% in the top ten. The sample taken for sequencing was cord blood. Receptors were obtained from a newborn girl in good health.

This clonotype was seen a handful of times. The chain links TRBV3-1 to TRBJ2-3; 14 bases match TRBD2. With 2 bases clipped from V and 2 bases from J, the junction kept 6 bases outside the gene matches. Germline V CDR1 and CDR2: LGHDT, YNNKEL (reference sequence). CDR3 size: 18 residues. CDR3 sequence: CASSQRGLAGELTDTQYF. CDR3 DNA: TGTGCCAGCAGCCAACGGGGACTAGCGGGAGAACTCACAGATACGCAGTATTTT.

This clonotype was seen many times. The gene calls are TRBV2 and TRBJ2-4; 11 positions match TRBD2. The CDR3 length is 17 residues. Germline lookup yields CDR1 SNHLY and CDR2 FYNNEI. With V trimmed by 6 bases and J by 2 bases, 9 bases remained unmatched. The CDR3 reads CASSRTGTSGTKNIQYF. CDR3 sequence (DNA): TGTGCCAGCAGCCGAACCGGGACTAGCGGTACCAAAAACATTCAGTACTTC.